A single sample is the source of the 28 T cell receptor beta chains below, sequenced in a study of T cells after posttransplantation cyclophosphamide. Busulfan-fludarabine conditioning, marrow transplant, and cyclophosphamide on days +3 and +4 were administered. Sequencing was performed with immunoSEQ multiplex PCR; in TCRdb, only in-frame clones are kept and a portion is missing. This sample has roughly 19,000 clones, with around 87% found just once. The sequences come from PBMCs, collected after allogeneic stem cell transplant with posttransplant cyclophosphamide. These receptors were obtained from a female patient in her forties who received an allogeneic stem cell transplant from a related donor, was CMV-positive, and had no GVHD. Some T cells may be graft donor cells.

This rearrangement joins TRBV29-1 to TRBJ2-1; TRBD2 matches at 12 bases. CDR1 is SQVTM, CDR2 ANQGSEA, per germline. The CDR3 extends over 17 amino acids. V trimming: 4 bases; J trimming: 5 bases; junction bases outside the gene matches: 12. The CDR3 here is CSVAKWRLAGGNNEQFF. CDR3 nucleotides: TGCAGCGTTGCCAAGTGGCGGCTAGCGGGAGGGAACAATGAGCAGTTCTTC.

The table lists this clone with a few counts. This chain uses TRBV21-1 with TRBJ2-7; the listed D gene, TRBD1, was not tested against the DNA. TRBV21-1 is designated a pseudogene. This CDR3 contains 15 residues. The CDR3 region has the DNA TGTGCCAGCAGCCCTCGGACAGGGTGGTTTTACGAGCAGTACTTC. Its translation: CASSPRTGWFYEQYF.

This chain connects TRBV6-1 to TRBJ2-3; TRBD1 aligns across 9 bases. The CDR3 totals 17 residues. The junction had 12 bases not matched to a gene; V was cut back by 4 bases and J by 4 bases. The germline V gene encodes CDR1 MNHNS and CDR2 SASEGT. DNA of the CDR3: TGTGCCAGCAGTGGTTACCGGGACAGGGTTGGGTCAGATACGCAGTATTTT. It is translated as CASSGYRDRVGSDTQYF.

The chain combines TRBV2 with TRBJ1-1, with D perhaps TRBD1 (5 bases). This CDR3 has 13 amino acids. The germline V gene has CDR1 SNHLY and CDR2 FYNNEI. V lost 11 bases, J lost 1 base, and 14 bases lay in between. The CDR3 DNA is TGTGCCTCAGAAGGGCAGGGGAACACTGAAGCTTTCTTT. Encoded protein: CASEGQGNTEAFF.

The CDR3 bases are TGTGCCAGCAGCTCCGGGACAGTCACGGGAATTAGCAATCAGCCCCAGCATTTT. It encodes CASSSGTVTGISNQPQHF. This chain connects TRBV5-5 to TRBJ1-5; 7 nucleotides line up with TRBD1. Germline V gene data show CDR1 as SGHKS and CDR2 as YYEKEE (reference sequence). The ends lost 3 bases at V and 0 bases at J; junction bases unmatched: 12. This CDR3 comprises 18 residues.

This chain uses TRBV19 with TRBJ1-6, with TRBD1 matching 8 bases. With V trimmed by 7 bases and J by 7 bases, 6 bases remained unmatched. The germline V gene encodes CDR1 LNHDA and CDR2 SQIVND (reference sequence). The CDR3 is 14 residues long. The CDR3, as DNA: TGTGCCAGTAAGGACAGGGTTGGAAATTCACCCCTCCACTTT. This translates into CASKDRVGNSPLHF.

This rearrangement joins TRBV7-6 to TRBJ2-3; 7 nucleotides match TRBD2. The V and J ends lost 1 base and 2 bases, in that order; junction bases with no gene match: 3. Germline CDR1 reads SGHVS; CDR2 reads FNYEAQ. The CDR3 covers 15 residues. The DNA for the CDR3 is TGTGCCAGCAGCTTAGTGGCGGGGGACACAGATACGCAGTATTTT. Its protein is CASSLVAGDTDTQYF.

The chain combines TRBV27 with TRBJ2-3; 12 bases align to TRBD2. Looked up from germline, CDR1 is MNHEY and CDR2 is SMNVEV (reference sequence). There are 17 residues in the CDR3. V lost 5 bases to trimming and J lost 2 bases; unmatched junction nucleotides: 8. The CDR3 spells CASSTPRLAGVTDTQYF. The CDR3 DNA reads as TGTGCCAGCAGTACACCTAGACTAGCGGGAGTCACAGATACGCAGTATTTT.

The J gene is TRBJ2-3, the V gene TRBV20-1, with unresolved D. CDR1 and CDR2 from the germline V gene are DFQATT and SNEGSKA (reference sequence). The CDR3 totals 10 residues. V lost 6 bases and J 5 bases, leaving 6 bases between the germline ends. The DNA of the CDR3 is TGCAGTGCCGCACAAGATACGCAGTATTTT. Encoded protein: CSAAQDTQYF.

This clone has a handful of counts. V usage is TRBV27 and J usage is TRBJ2-1, with 11 bases fitting TRBD2. The CDR3 has 15 residues. The V gene end was trimmed by 8 bases and the J gene end by 10 bases; junction bases not matched to a gene: 13. Per the germline V gene, CDR1 is MNHEY and CDR2 is SMNVEV (reference sequence). Here the CDR3 reads CASRPGFSSGREQFF. DNA of the CDR3: TGTGCCAGCCGCCCAGGATTTTCTAGCGGGAGGGAGCAGTTCTTC.

The chain is built from TRBV5-1 and TRBJ1-1; TRBD1 matches at 9 bases. V lost 0 bases and J lost 3; bases outside the gene matches: 0. Germline V CDR1 and CDR2: SGHRS, YFSETQ. The CDR3 runs 14 residues. In DNA form, the CDR3 reads TGCGCCAGCAGCTTGGGGGACAGGGACACTGAAGCTTTCTTT. It codes for CASSLGDRDTEAFF.

This chain uses TRBV14 with TRBJ2-2; TRBD2 agrees at 15 bases. The CDR3 has 18 amino acids. The germline V gene encodes CDR1 SGHDN and CDR2 FVKESK. V was clipped by 1 base and J by 4 bases; unmatched bases: 4. The CDR3, as DNA: TGTGCCAGCAGCCAAGGGACTAGCGGGAGGGCCACCACCGGGGAGCTGTTTTTT. Protein sequence: CASSQGTSGRATTGELFF.

The V call is TRBV7-3, the J call TRBJ2-7, with D possibly TRBD2 on 6 matching bases. CDR1 and CDR2 from the germline V gene are SGHTA and FQGTGA. This CDR3 region has 13 residues. V gave up 1 base and J gave up 5 bases, with 9 bases separating them. This chain's CDR3 is CASSLSGVNEQYF. DNA for the CDR3: TGTGCCAGCAGCTTAAGCGGGGTAAACGAGCAGTACTTC.

The chain combines TRBV5-1 with TRBJ2-5, with 9 bases lining up with TRBD2. J gave up 4 bases and V 5 bases, and 9 bases lay outside the gene matches. The CDR3 covers 15 residues. In germline, CDR1 is SGHRS, CDR2 YFSETQ. The CDR3: CASRDLAGAGETQYF. The CDR3 DNA reads TGCGCCAGCAGGGACTTAGCGGGAGCGGGAGAGACCCAGTACTTC.

The V and J genes are TRBV5-6 and TRBJ2-4; TRBD1 matches at 7 bases. The CDR3 covers 14 residues. V lost 4 bases and J lost 6; bases outside the gene matches: 7. Germline loops: CDR1 SGHDT, CDR2 YYEEEE. CDR3 loop: CASSPYRQGNIQYF. The CDR3, as DNA: TGTGCCAGCAGCCCTTACAGACAGGGAAACATTCAGTACTTC.

The J gene is TRBJ2-2, the V gene TRBV30, with D unresolved. V was trimmed by 4 bases and J by 4 bases, leaving 7 bases between them. The germline V gene has CDR1 GTSNPN and CDR2 SVGIG (reference sequence). This CDR3 has 12 amino acids. CDR3 nucleotide sequence: TGTGCCTGGACGGAGTCCACCGGGGAGCTGTTTTTT. This codes for CAWTESTGELFF.

This CDR3 reads CASSQGGGAPVTGELFF. The DNA of the CDR3 is TGCGCCAGCAGCCAGGGGGGTGGGGCTCCGGTGACCGGGGAGCTGTTTTTT. V gene TRBV4-3 combines with J gene TRBJ2-2; D is possibly TRBD2 (6 bases). The CDR3 consists of 17 residues. From germline, CDR1 is LGHNA and CDR2 YSLEER. V gave up 3 bases and J gave up 5 bases, with 19 bases separating them.

In this sample, this clone turned up once. V and J are TRBV10-3 and TRBJ1-1; D remains unclear. Germline CDR1 reads ENHRY; CDR2 reads SYGVKD. This CDR3 is built from 14 residues. The V end lost 8 bases, the J end lost 0 bases, and 13 bases lay between the germline ends. CDR3 residues: CAIAKAAMNTEAFF. CDR3 DNA sequence: TGTGCCATCGCCAAAGCGGCGATGAACACTGAAGCTTTCTTT.

Concerning this clone itself: The DNA is left out, because the CDR3 cannot be placed on it with certainty; the CDR3 is given as TCRdb lists it. The chain joins TRBV30 to TRBJ2-7; the D call TRBD1 from the table was never checked on the DNA. Germline V lookup: CDR1 GTSNPN, CDR2 SVGIG (reference sequence). The CDR3 numbers 12 amino acids, ends counted. The chain's CDR3 is CAWRGVGTGSSF.

J is TRBJ2-7 and V is TRBV29-1, with TRBD1 identical over 8 bases. The trim removed 8 bases at V and 7 bases at J, leaving 13 bases unmatched. Germline V lookup: CDR1 SQVTM, CDR2 ANQGSEA. The CDR3 runs 13 residues. This CDR3 is CSSRQGPGGEQYF. DNA of the CDR3: TGCAGCTCGCGACAGGGGCCAGGCGGGGAGCAGTACTTC.

The chain employs TRBV7-9 and TRBJ2-3; 7 positions match TRBD2. The CDR3 runs 15 residues. Germline loops: CDR1 SEHNR, CDR2 FQNEAQ (reference sequence). V shed 3 bases and J 2 bases; nucleotides not matched to a gene: 5. The CDR3 loop is CASSFSGDPTDTQYF. The DNA for the CDR3 is TGTGCCAGCAGCTTCAGCGGGGATCCCACAGATACGCAGTATTTT. The whole variable domain, remainder taken from reference TRBV7-9 and TRBJ2-3, is DTGVSQNPRHKITKRGQNVTFRCDPISEHNRLYWYRQTLGQGPEFLTYFQNEAQLEKSRLLSDRFSAERPKGSFSTLEIQRTEQGDSAMYLCASSFSGDPTDTQYFGPGTRLTVL.

V is TRBV29-1 and J is TRBJ2-7; no clear D gene. This CDR3 has 12 amino acids. Germline lookup yields CDR1 SQVTM and CDR2 ANQGSEA. Deletions cut 2 bases from V and 0 bases from J, with 5 bases between. The CDR3 sequence: CSVEISSYEQYF. The CDR3 bases are TGCAGCGTTGAAATCTCCTCCTACGAGCAGTACTTC.

The chain has TRBV30 and TRBJ2-5, with 10 nucleotides matching TRBD1. Germline assignment: CDR1 GTSNPN and CDR2 SVGIG (reference sequence). The CDR3 contains 15 residues. Trimming removed 3 bases from V and 2 bases from J; junction bases left unmatched: 6. The CDR3 DNA reads as TGTGCCTGGAGAAAGGGACAGGGGCCACAAGAGACCCAGTACTTC. It yields the protein CAWRKGQGPQETQYF.

The chain is built from TRBV7-2 and TRBJ1-5; D is uncertain. Deletions cut 1 base from V and 9 bases from J, with 16 bases between. CDR1 is SGHTA, CDR2 FQGNSA, per germline. This CDR3 is built from 15 residues. The CDR3 DNA reads TGTGCCAGCAGCTTAGAGGGAGGTTCCTCCGGGCCCCAGCATTTT. It codes for CASSLEGGSSGPQHF.

The V call is TRBV15, the J call TRBJ1-1; D may be TRBD1 (5 bases). Between the trimmed V and J ends, which lost 0 bases and 3 bases, there was a span of 8 bases. Germline lookup yields CDR1 LNHNV and CDR2 YYDKDF (reference sequence). The CDR3 covers 14 residues. CDR3 protein: CATSRDRGYTEAFF. CDR3 bases: TGTGCCACCAGCAGAGATCGGGGGTACACTGAAGCTTTCTTT.

This clone was observed once. The CDR3: CASRHPGTAGELFF. The CDR3 DNA follows: TGTGCCAGCAGACACCCAGGGACAGCCGGGGAGCTGTTTTTT. This sequence joins TRBV28 and TRBJ2-2; 7 bases are a match to TRBD1. The germline V gene has CDR1 MDHEN and CDR2 SYDVKM. The CDR3 runs to 14 residues. V was clipped by 6 bases and J by 6 bases; unmatched bases: 7.

This rearrangement joins TRBV18 to TRBJ1-5; possibly TRBD1 for D (5 bases). Germline CDR1 and CDR2: KGHSH and LQKENI. CDR3 size: 14 residues. The germline V and J ends were trimmed by 6 bases and 5 bases, with 14 bases remaining between them. For the CDR3, the DNA is TGTGCCAGCTCGCCGGGGGGGACTTATCAGCCCCAGCATTTT. Protein product: CASSPGGTYQPQHF.

The rearrangement uses TRBV5-4 and TRBJ1-2, with a weak D call TRBD1 (5 bases). Germline CDR1 and CDR2: SGHNT and YYREEE (reference sequence). Trimming shortened V by 1 base and J by 4 bases, and 8 bases separated the two germline ends. The CDR3 sequence is 13 residues long. The CDR3 DNA reads TGTGCCAGCAGCTTGACAGGAGTCTATGGCTACACCTTC. This translates into CASSLTGVYGYTF.